This paragraph covers one T cell receptor (beta chain) sequence. The target antigen is unknown. The sample comes from a study of cytomegalovirus exposure and HLA in healthy donors. Study-wide results and caveats: TCR beta sequences numbering some 17,000 were associated with HLA alleles at 0.05 false discovery rate in a later analysis. Reportedly, HLA-A and HLA-B alleles of most subjects were accurately predicted from TCR beta. In a later analysis, TCR beta V- and J-gene trimming was associated with a missense DCLRE1C variant. Fewer N-insertions than the roughly 670-donor mean were reportedly shown by an Asian-associated ancestry cluster in a later analysis.

Amplification used 60 Vbeta primers and 13 Jbeta primers. Produced via immunoSEQ multiplex PCR; TCRdb's table is partial and in-frame only. This sample has around 250,000 clones, with roughly four fifths found just once. The CDR3 contains 14 residues. Per the germline V gene, CDR1 is MNHNY and CDR2 is SVGAGI (reference sequence). Trimming left V 2 bases short and J 0 bases short, with 5 bases between. V usage is TRBV6-6 and J usage is TRBJ1-3; D call uncertain. This receptor was identified in a woman in her sixties in good health and CMV-seropositive. Sequencing used PBMCs. The DNA of the CDR3 is TGTGCCAGCAGTTACGACAACTCTGGAAACACCATATATTTT. This sequence encodes CASSYDNSGNTIYF.